This T cell receptor beta chain came from a study of OX40 agonist ivuxolimab in advanced cancers. Study overall: The patients received ivuxolimab by intravenous route every 2 weeks at 0.01 to 10 mg/kg. Dose-escalation patients had hepatocellular carcinoma, melanoma, renal cell or head and neck cancer. Study conclusions and caveats: By week 6 at 0.1 to 3.0 mg/kg, blood CD4+ and CD8+ T cells had expanded clonally.

TCRdb's table, derived via immunoSEQ multiplex PCR, lists solely in-frame clones and lacks some. Among tens of thousands of clones listed, approximately 90% were seen once. On this clone: Antigen specificity is unknown.

The CDR3 covers 14 residues. Germline CDR1 reads MDHEN; CDR2 reads SYDVKM. The V gene lost 1 base and the J gene lost 3 bases, with 10 bases spanning the gap. This clonotype was sampled from an adult with an advanced solid tumor such as melanoma, head and neck, liver or kidney cancer. The chain is built from TRBV28 and TRBJ2-7; D gene unclear. This material consisted of CD4+ or CD8+ T cells sorted from blood, taken in a trial of the OX40 agonist ivuxolimab. CDR3 in amino acids: CASSLSSLNYEQYF. The CDR3 bases are TGTGCCAGCAGTTTATCCTCGCTGAACTACGAGCAGTACTTC.